This TCR beta chain was observed in a study of shared clonotypes between healthy human individuals. Whole-study results and caveats: Rarefaction analysis demonstrated incomplete sorted-subset sequencing notwithstanding large depth. A handful of donors held about 4.6% of naive CD4 clonotypes in common.

The data were produced by immunoSEQ multiplex PCR, yet TCRdb's version contains in-frame clones alone and is incomplete. The sample has 1.5 million to 2.5 million clones, about 95% seen once; the top ten hold less than 1.5%. CD45RO-negative cells were positively selected for CCR7, leaving out terminally differentiated effector memory CD45RA+ cells. In regard to this clone: Its antigen is still unknown.

Sequencing used naive CD8+ T cells sorted from blood. The receptor comes from a young man in good health.

CDR3 in DNA: TGTGCCATCCTCCAAACAGGGAATTCGGGGTATGAGCAGTTCTTC. Amino acid sequence: CAILQTGNSGYEQFF. The chain links TRBV2 to TRBJ2-1; D possibly corresponds to TRBD1 (6 bases). Trimming took off 10 bases at V and 8 bases at J, with 24 bases between the two ends. This CDR3 is 15 amino acids long. CDR1 and CDR2 (germline): SNHLY, FYNNEI.